This TCR beta chain was captured in a study of blood T cell repertoires in COVID-19. Study details: Samples of COVID-19 (acute and convalescent) were obtained from the United States, Italy and Spain. Sample material is recorded as cDNA or gDNA derived from T cells, B-cell-depleted T cells, or PBMCs.

Authors' analysis steps: Using reference gene primer amplification, nucleated cell counts were estimated. Measured with immunoSEQ multiplex PCR; TCRdb has only the in-frame clones, and not every one. The V and J calls and clone size come from that table; D and trimming were worked out from the DNA. The sample lists more than 55,000 clones; about 87% were seen once. The germline gives CDR1 ENHRY, CDR2 SYGVKD. The V end was cut by 6 bases, the J end by 2 bases, with 8 bases between. This CDR3 is built from 12 residues. The sequenced sample was peripheral blood. This clonotype originated in a human donor with active COVID-19. The donor label of this sample is uncertain. The chain combines TRBV10-3 with TRBJ2-7, with D perhaps TRBD1 (6 bases). CDR3: CAISPGAYEQYF. CDR3 nucleotides: TGTGCCATCAGCCCAGGGGCCTACGAGCAGTACTTC.